This is a list of T cell receptor beta chains from one sample in a study of post-analysis software for immune sequencing data. TCRdb redid the calling of the PCR reads with MiXCR, one entry per CDR3 protein. The sample lists about 260,000 distinct CDR3 sequences; just over 35% were seen once. Specimen: blood. The receptors originated from a girl aged 10-17 years with multiple sclerosis. CDR3s include the opening cysteine and the closing phenylalanine or tryptophan. A D gene is named only where the DNA matches it firmly. Rows give clone size only sometimes, using once, few, many, or a class for an expanded clone.

J: TRBJ2-1; D: .; V: TRBV18; size: few; DNA: TGTGCCAGCTCACCACTGCGGGATTCTGAGCAGTTCTTC; CDR3: CASSPLRDSEQFF
J: TRBJ2-7; D: TRBD2; V: TRBV20-1; size: .; DNA: TGCAGTGCTAGAGGGACTAGCGGGAGTTACGAGCAGTACTTC; CDR3: CSARGTSGSYEQYF
J: TRBJ2-7; D: .; V: TRBV19; size: .; DNA: TGTGCCAGTAGTCCCGACAACGACTCCTACGAGCAGTACTTC; CDR3: CASSPDNDSYEQYF
J: TRBJ1-4; D: TRBD1; V: TRBV20-1; size: .; DNA: TGCAGTGCTCCCGGACAGGGTGATGAAAAACTGTTTTTT; CDR3: CSAPGQGDEKLFF
J: TRBJ2-3; D: TRBD2; V: TRBV4-1; size: .; DNA: TGCGCCAGCAGCCAAGATTGGACTAGCGGGAGCGCAGATACGCAGTATTTT; CDR3: CASSQDWTSGSADTQYF
J: TRBJ2-5; D: .; V: TRBV20-1; size: .; DNA: TGCAGTGCTAGGGGCAGGGGATACCAAGAGACCCAGTACTTC; CDR3: CSARGRGYQETQYF
J: TRBJ1-1; D: .; V: TRBV5-1; size: .; DNA: TGCGCCAGCAGCTTGACTTTAAGGGGGAACAATGAAGCTTTCTTT; CDR3: CASSLTLRGNNEAFF
J: TRBJ2-4; D: TRBD2; V: TRBV5-1; size: many; DNA: TGCGCCAGCAGCTTGGGAGGCGGGGGGCGCGAAAACATTCAGTACTTC; CDR3: CASSLGGGGRENIQYF
J: TRBJ1-2; D: .; V: TRBV20-1; size: .; DNA: TGCAGTGCCGGGGACGGTCAGGGCTACACCTTC; CDR3: CSAGDGQGYTF
J: TRBJ2-5; D: TRBD2; V: TRBV29-1; size: once; DNA: TGCAGCGTTCAGCGACTAGCGGGAGAGACCCAGTACTTC; CDR3: CSVQRLAGETQYF
J: TRBJ2-1; D: .; V: TRBV5-1; size: many; DNA: TGCGCCAGCAGCGCCAGGGCTCCCTACAATGAGCAGTTCTTC; CDR3: CASSARAPYNEQFF
J: TRBJ1-2; D: .; V: TRBV4-1; size: many; DNA: TGCGCCAGCAGCTTTCAGAGGTCACTGGTGGATGGCTACACCTTC; CDR3: CASSFQRSLVDGYTF
J: TRBJ2-7; D: TRBD1; V: TRBV19; size: .; DNA: TGTGCCAGTAGTATTGGACAGGGGCTTTACAATGAGCAGTACTTC; CDR3: CASSIGQGLYNEQYF
J: TRBJ1-5; D: .; V: TRBV12-3/TRBV12-4; size: many; DNA: TGTGCCAGCAGTTTACTCAGGGCCGTAGGCCTAAGTCAGCCCCAGCATTTT; CDR3: CASSLLRAVGLSQPQHF
J: TRBJ2-1; D: TRBD2; V: TRBV9; size: .; DNA: TGTGCCAGCAGCGTGAGCGGGAGTGGATACAATGAGCAGTTCTTC; CDR3: CASSVSGSGYNEQFF
J: TRBJ2-1; D: TRBD2; V: TRBV5-1; size: .; DNA: TGCGCCAGCAGCTCGGGACTAGCGGGGTCCAATGAGCAGTTCTTC; CDR3: CASSSGLAGSNEQFF
J: TRBJ2-2; D: TRBD1; V: TRBV10-3; size: .; DNA: TGTGCCATCAGTGAGTCTGTGACAGGGGGAGCCGGGGAGCTGTTTTTT; CDR3: CAISESVTGGAGELFF
J: TRBJ1-5; D: TRBD1; V: TRBV27; size: few; DNA: TGTGCCAGCAGTTCTAAGACAGGGGGCCCCAATCAGCCCCAGCATTTT; CDR3: CASSSKTGGPNQPQHF
J: TRBJ2-7; D: .; V: TRBV7-9; size: .; DNA: TGTGCCAGCAGCTATTATGCGACTGTGGCCTACGAGCAGTACTTC; CDR3: CASSYYATVAYEQYF
J: TRBJ1-1; D: .; V: TRBV12-3/TRBV12-4; size: many; DNA: TGTGCCAGCAGGCCTTCTACAGAGAACACTGAAGCTTTCTTT; CDR3: CASRPSTENTEAFF
J: TRBJ2-7; D: .; V: TRBV6-1; size: .; DNA: TGTGCCAGCAGTGGTCGGGGGAGCCTCCACGAGCAGTACTTC; CDR3: CASSGRGSLHEQYF
J: TRBJ2-7; D: .; V: TRBV29-1; size: once; DNA: TGCAGCGTTGCCCGGGAGTCCTACGAGCAGTACTTC; CDR3: CSVARESYEQYF
J: TRBJ1-6; D: .; V: TRBV20-1; size: .; DNA: TGCAGTGCTAGAGTATCTGTCTCCTATAATTCACCCCTCCACTTT; CDR3: CSARVSVSYNSPLHF
J: TRBJ2-1; D: .; V: TRBV24-1; size: many; DNA: TGTGCCACCAGTGAAGGACTCTACAATGAGCAGTTCTTC; CDR3: CATSEGLYNEQFF
J: TRBJ1-5; D: .; V: TRBV28; size: .; DNA: TGTGCCAGCGACCCCGGGGGCAATCAGCCCCAGCATTTT; CDR3: CASDPGGNQPQHF
J: TRBJ2-1; D: .; V: TRBV5-1; size: many; DNA: TGCGCCAGCAGCTTGGGGGCCCCGCAGGTAGATGAGCAGTTCTTC; CDR3: CASSLGAPQVDEQFF